This TCR beta chain was identified during a study of CD8+ T cells in alopecia areata. The wider study: A regimen of oral tofacitinib, 5 to 10 mg twice daily, was given to treated patients. For 6 to 18 months, tofacitinib was taken, and 6 months off drug followed. Study-level points and caveats: Lesional tissue from the scalp (especially in alopecia totalis/universalis) showed higher clonality than normal scalp.

RNA was extracted and reverse transcribed into cDNA as the sequencing template. The data were produced by immunoSEQ multiplex PCR, yet TCRdb's version contains in-frame clones alone and is incomplete. The sample includes more than 95,000 clones, around two fifths of them seen just once. Peripheral blood and lesional scalp punch biopsies came from alopecia areata patients. This clone has more than one count but fewer than ten. No antigen is known for it. The receptor's source is a human donor with alopecia areata. Sequencing input: CD4+ T cells sorted from blood.

CDR3 sequence reads: CASTGQETQYF. The CDR3 DNA reads TGTGCCAGCACGGGGCAAGAGACCCAGTACTTC. V and J are TRBV7-9 and TRBJ2-5; D is possibly TRBD2 (5 bases). Germline CDR1 SEHNR, CDR2 FQNEAQ (reference sequence). The germline V and J ends were trimmed by 7 bases and 2 bases, with 5 bases remaining between them. CDR3 size: 11 residues.